Following are 23 T cell receptor beta chains from one sample sequenced in a study of regulatory T cells in long-lasting Graves disease. Time point described: newly diagnosed GD, antithyroid drugs for less than 3 months. The authors made the TCR library using RNA they extracted from PBMCs. Both iRepertoire HTBI primers and Arm-PCR of CDR3 regions were used to build the TCR beta libraries. TCRdb re-called the multiplex PCR reads with MiXCR, one entry per CDR3 protein. This sample yields about 440,000 distinct CDR3 sequences, of which more than 13% are seen a single time; 16% belongs to the top ten. This sample also belongs to another study, concerning T cells in Graves' hyperthyroidism and ophthalmopathy.

Here the sequenced sample was peripheral blood mononuclear cells (PBMCs), taken at new diagnosis, from a patient treated with antithyroid drugs. The receptors here all came from a woman in her 30s with Graves disease.

This clonotype was recorded at least ten times. The V gene is TRBV7-8, the J gene TRBJ2-1; TRBD2 aligns across 7 bases. This CDR3 comprises 15 residues. Germline V CDR1 and CDR2: SGHVS, FQNEAQ. The junction had 2 bases not matched to a gene; V was cut back by 2 bases and J by 1 base. CDR3 bases: TGTGCCAGCAGCTTAAGCGGGGTATCCTACAATGAGCAGTTCTTC. Protein: CASSLSGVSYNEQFF.

The V gene is TRBV29-1, the J gene TRBJ2-3; 11 bases match TRBD2. This CDR3 has 17 residues. V lost 3 bases, J lost 3 bases, and 11 bases stayed unmatched. Germline CDR1 SQVTM, CDR2 ANQGSEA. CDR3 DNA: TGCAGCGTTGAGGTAGCTAGCGGGAGGATCCCGACAGATACGCAGTATTTT. Translated, it gives CSVEVASGRIPTDTQYF.

The V gene is TRBV12-3 or TRBV12-4, the J gene TRBJ2-1; D could derive from TRBD1 or TRBD2 (5 bases each). CDR3 size: 14 residues. V lost 6 bases and J lost 9, with 18 bases in between. CDR3 protein: CASRRGQGISEQFF. The CDR3 nucleotides read TGTGCCAGCAGAAGAGGGCAGGGTATTAGTGAGCAGTTCTTC.

The gene calls are TRBV20-1 and TRBJ2-7; 12 nucleotides line up with TRBD2. J gave up 4 bases and V 7 bases, and 11 bases lay outside the gene matches. This CDR3 region has 15 residues. The germline V gene has CDR1 DFQATT and CDR2 SNEGSKA (reference sequence). In DNA, the CDR3 is TGCAGTGTTCCGACTAGCGGGAGTGTTCAATACGAGCAGTACTTC. Encoded protein: CSVPTSGSVQYEQYF.

This clonotype came up many times. This sequence joins TRBV10-3 and TRBJ2-1; D uncertain. In germline, CDR1 is ENHRY, CDR2 SYGVKD. The CDR3 consists of 15 residues. The germline V and J ends were trimmed by 4 bases and 0 bases, with 10 bases remaining between them. CDR3 protein: CAISADRSSYNEQFF. As DNA, the CDR3 is TGTGCCATCAGTGCCGACCGGAGCTCCTACAATGAGCAGTTCTTC.

This clonotype was found many times. CDR3 residues: CASSLSQENTEAFF. In nucleotides, the CDR3 is TGTGCCAGCAGTTTATCCCAGGAGAACACTGAAGCTTTCTTT. This chain links TRBV12-3 or TRBV12-4 with TRBJ1-1; D ambiguous. The CDR3 loop spans 14 amino acids. Trimming shortened V by 2 bases and J by 1 base, and 8 bases separated the two germline ends.

This clonotype was observed at least ten times. CDR3 residues: CASSLTTGTTYGYTF. CDR3 sequence (DNA): TGCGCCAGCAGCTTGACCACCGGGACAACCTATGGCTACACCTTC. The chain links TRBV5-1 to TRBJ1-2, with D perhaps TRBD1 (6 bases). The CDR3 covers 15 residues. V was pared by 1 base and J by 4 bases, with 14 bases between. CDR1 and CDR2 (germline): SGHRS, YFSETQ.

The gene calls are TRBV6-8 and TRBJ1-5; D remains ambiguous. Trimming left V 7 bases short and J 3 bases short, with 19 bases between. Germline V gene sequence: CDR1 MNHGY, CDR2 SAAAGT. CDR3 size: 16 residues. CDR3 nucleotides: TGTGCCAGCAAATCGGGAGGACCCCCGGTCAATCAGCCCCAGCATTTT. This gives the protein CASKSGGPPVNQPQHF.

This clonotype was recorded a few times. The rearrangement joins TRBV5-5 to TRBJ2-2; weak D call: TRBD2 (5 bases). V was shortened by 4 bases and J by 2 bases, with 15 bases between the two germline ends. This CDR3 contains 16 residues. Germline CDR1 reads SGHKS; CDR2 reads YYEKEE (reference sequence). The CDR3 DNA sequence: TGTGCCAGCAGCCCTTGGGGAGCAGTTAACACCGGGGAGCTGTTTTTT. Amino acid sequence: CASSPWGAVNTGELFF.

The genes are TRBV3-1 and TRBJ1-4; D uncertain. The V end lost 4 bases, the J end lost 5 bases, and 14 bases lay between the germline ends. The CDR3 loop spans 15 amino acids. CDR1 is LGHDT, CDR2 YNNKEL, per germline (reference sequence). CDR3 nucleotides: TGTGCCAGCAGCCCCCCGGGGAGATTAAATGAAAAACTGTTTTTT. This encodes CASSPPGRLNEKLFF.

This clonotype was picked up many times. CDR3 DNA: TGCAGCGTTGATCGGCACGGGGCAGATACGCAGTATTTT. Protein: CSVDRHGADTQYF. The J gene is TRBJ2-3, the V gene TRBV29-1; tentative D call: TRBD2 (5 bases). Trimming took off 3 bases at V and 4 bases at J, with 11 bases between the two ends. This CDR3 is built from 13 residues. Germline V CDR1 and CDR2: SQVTM, ANQGSEA.

The chain is built from TRBV20-1 and TRBJ1-2; D possibly corresponds to TRBD1 (6 bases). V shed 3 bases and J shed 5 bases, with 13 bases lying between them. This CDR3 has 13 residues. Germline loops: CDR1 DFQATT, CDR2 SNEGSKA (reference sequence). The CDR3 region is CSASGRGGYGYTF. Written as DNA, the CDR3 is TGCAGTGCTAGCGGCAGGGGAGGGTATGGCTACACCTTC.

This clonotype was seen a few times. The chain has TRBV9 and TRBJ1-2, with D hard to call. The CDR3 has 13 residues. CDR1 SGDLS and CDR2 YYNGEE come from the germline V gene. Trimming left V 0 bases short and J 2 bases short, with 5 bases between. CDR3 loop: CASSVATNYGYTF. CDR3 in DNA: TGTGCCAGCAGCGTAGCTACCAACTATGGCTACACCTTC. The variable domain in full, completed from reference TRBV9 and TRBJ1-2, reads DSGVTQTPKHLITATGQRVTLRCSPRSGDLSVYWYQQSLDQGLQFLIQYYNGEERAKGNILERFSAQQFPDLHSELNLSSLELGDSALYFCASSVATNYGYTFGSGTRLTVV.

This clonotype was picked up many times. CDR3: CASSPTKYDRGETQYF. CDR3 nucleotide sequence: TGTGCCAGCAGTCCAACTAAATATGACAGGGGGGAGACCCAGTACTTC. The chain employs TRBV28 and TRBJ2-5, with 9 nucleotides matching TRBD1. The trim removed 5 bases at V and 5 bases at J, leaving 12 bases unmatched. The CDR3 contains 16 residues. Germline lookup yields CDR1 MDHEN and CDR2 SYDVKM.

This clonotype occurred a few times. The genes are TRBV12-3 or TRBV12-4 and TRBJ1-2; 8 bases line up with TRBD1. The CDR3 extends over 14 amino acids. The J segment lost 6 bases and the V segment lost 5 bases, leaving 8 bases of the junction unmatched. The CDR3 coding sequence is TGTGCCAGCAGTACCCACGGACAGGGAGATGGCTACACCTTC. Protein sequence: CASSTHGQGDGYTF.

This clonotype came up many times. This chain connects TRBV11-3 to TRBJ1-1; 8 bases are shared with TRBD1. CDR1 and CDR2 from the germline V gene are SGHNT and YENEEA. This CDR3 contains 17 residues. The V segment lost 4 bases and the J segment 4 bases; nucleotides outside the gene matches: 14. The CDR3 reads CASSSFGQGGLSTEAFF. Here the CDR3 DNA reads TGTGCCAGCAGCTCCTTCGGACAGGGCGGTTTGAGCACTGAAGCTTTCTTT.

The gene calls are TRBV19 and TRBJ1-3; the match to TRBD1 covers 8 bases. The CDR3 is 12 residues long. CDR1 is LNHDA and CDR2 is SQIVND in the germline V gene (reference sequence). V shed 9 bases, J shed 6 bases, and the junction held 4 bases outside the gene matches. CDR3 protein: CASHRGANTIYF. The DNA of the CDR3 is TGTGCCAGCCACAGGGGGGCAAACACCATATATTTT.

The chain has TRBV3-1 and TRBJ1-1; no clear D gene. Trimming took off 4 bases at V and 0 bases at J, with 12 bases between the two ends. Germline values: CDR1 LGHDT, CDR2 YNNKEL (reference sequence). The CDR3 is 15 amino acids. CDR3: CASSPGETMNTEAFF. The DNA for the CDR3 is TGTGCCAGCAGCCCCGGGGAGACGATGAACACTGAAGCTTTCTTT.

The chain is built from TRBV7-8 and TRBJ2-7, with unresolved D. Trimming left V 3 bases short and J 4 bases short, with 10 bases between. CDR3 length: 13 residues. CDR1 is SGHVS and CDR2 is FQNEAQ in the germline V gene. CDR3 in amino acids: CASSFSHKYEQYF. The CDR3 DNA reads TGTGCCAGCAGCTTCTCCCACAAATACGAGCAGTACTTC.

This clonotype was detected ten times or more. The V call is TRBV19, the J call TRBJ2-7, with TRBD2 matching over 10 bases. CDR3 length equals 17 residues. The germline gives CDR1 LNHDA, CDR2 SQIVND (reference sequence). Germline trimming cut 4 bases from V and 6 bases from J; bases unmatched to any gene: 15. The CDR3: CASSNSPFGLAGAEQYF. The CDR3 DNA sequence: TGTGCCAGTAGTAACTCCCCCTTCGGCCTAGCGGGAGCCGAGCAGTACTTC.

The rearrangement links TRBV20-1 to TRBJ2-7; 11 bases line up with TRBD1. V trimming: 5 bases; J trimming: 4 bases; junction bases outside the gene matches: 7. The CDR3 runs to 14 residues. CDR1 is DFQATT, CDR2 SNEGSKA, per germline (reference sequence). DNA for the CDR3: TGCAGTGCTCCCCGGACAGGGGGCAGATACGAGCAGTACTTC. Its translation is CSAPRTGGRYEQYF.

This clonotype came up a few times. This chain uses TRBV18 with TRBJ1-2; TRBD1 matches 7 bases. This CDR3 comprises 15 residues. Germline CDR1 is KGHSH and CDR2 is LQKENI. Trimming took 6 bases from V and 1 from J; bases not matched to a gene: 8. The chain's CDR3 is CASSGTTGSNYGYTF. CDR3 DNA sequence: TGTGCCAGCTCCGGGACGACAGGGAGTAACTATGGCTACACCTTC.

The rearrangement joins TRBV10-2 to TRBJ2-1; D unresolved. Between the trimmed V and J ends, which lost 4 bases and 8 bases, there was a span of 6 bases. Germline V gives CDR1 WSHSY, CDR2 SAAADI. The CDR3 consists of 11 residues. CDR3 nucleotides: TGCGCCAGCAGTGCCCGCGATGAGCAGTTCTTC. This sequence encodes CASSARDEQFF.